Presented here are 15 T cell receptor beta chains from one specimen sequenced in a study of shared clonotypes between healthy human individuals. TCRdb's table, derived via immunoSEQ multiplex PCR, lists solely in-frame clones and lacks some. The sample contains 2,500,000 or so clones, 90% to 95% of which appear only once. The material sequenced was naive CD4+ T cells from PBMCs. Regarding subset: CD45RA+ positively selected. The receptor set was obtained from a man aged 18 to 29 in good health. Some clones in this sample may be carry-over from other donors' samples.

Concerning this clone: In the same sample, other DNA sequences code for this CDR3. This sequence joins TRBV18 and TRBJ1-2; the D gene is possibly TRBD1 (5 bases). The length of the CDR3 is 15 residues. Trimming left V 3 bases short and J 2 bases short, with 13 bases between. CDR1 and CDR2 (germline): KGHSH, LQKENI. CDR3 sequence (DNA): TGTGCCAGCTCACCCCCCGGGACGGCCAACTATGGCTACACCTTC. It translates to CASSPPGTANYGYTF.

The rearrangement links TRBV5-1 to TRBJ1-1; D uncertain. Germline-derived CDR1 and CDR2 are SGHRS and YFSETQ. This CDR3 region has 14 residues. The V end lost 4 bases, the J end lost 0 bases, and 10 bases lay between the germline ends. The CDR3 DNA sequence: TGCGCCAGCAGCGTGGGTCGCGTGAACACTGAAGCTTTCTTT. This gives the protein CASSVGRVNTEAFF.

The V and J genes are TRBV2 and TRBJ2-5, with TRBD2 identical over 11 bases. Per the germline V gene, CDR1 is SNHLY and CDR2 is FYNNEI. This CDR3 is 16 amino acids long. The ends lost 5 bases at V and 5 bases at J; junction bases unmatched: 10. CDR3 DNA sequence: TGTGCCAGCAGTAAAAGACTAGCGGGAACACTGGAGACCCAGTACTTC. Amino acid sequence: CASSKRLAGTLETQYF.

V and J are TRBV4-1 and TRBJ2-1; no clear D. Between the trimmed V and J ends, which lost 0 bases and 9 bases, there was a span of 9 bases. The CDR3 contains 13 residues. Germline values: CDR1 MGHRA, CDR2 YSYEKL. CDR3 sequence (DNA): TGCGCCAGCAGCCAAGATACATTTTTTGAGCAGTTCTTC. This sequence encodes CASSQDTFFEQFF.

This clone has a single count. This chain joins TRBV20-1 and TRBJ2-7, with a weak D call TRBD2 (5 bases). The CDR3 sequence is 11 residues long. The germline V gene encodes CDR1 DFQATT and CDR2 SNEGSKA (reference sequence). Trimming took 5 bases from V and 11 from J, leaving 16 bases between them. This CDR3 is CSAGPWELEYF. The CDR3 DNA sequence: TGCAGTGCTGGACCGTGGGAGCTAGAGTACTTC.

This chain uses TRBV18 with TRBJ1-1; TRBD1 aligns across 12 bases. J gave up 6 bases and V 3 bases, and 5 bases lay outside the gene matches. The CDR3 is 15 amino acids. CDR1 is KGHSH, CDR2 LQKENI, per germline. The CDR3 loop is CASSPAGQGAPEAFF. CDR3 nucleotides: TGTGCCAGCTCACCTGCGGGACAGGGGGCCCCTGAAGCTTTCTTT.

The chain couples TRBV27 to TRBJ2-5; D possibly matches TRBD1 or TRBD2 (5 bases each). The CDR3 is 16 residues long. Per germline, CDR1 MNHEY and CDR2 SMNVEV (reference sequence). V was trimmed by 4 bases and J by 5 bases, leaving 20 bases between them. In DNA form, the CDR3 reads TGTGCCAGCAGTTCCCTGTGGGGGAGAGCTGGGGAGACCCAGTACTTC. Protein product: CASSSLWGRAGETQYF.

This rearrangement joins TRBV2 to TRBJ2-5, with TRBD2 matching 7 bases. There are 18 residues in the CDR3. Per the germline V gene, CDR1 is SNHLY and CDR2 is FYNNEI. The V and J ends lost 6 bases and 0 bases, in that order; junction bases with no gene match: 16. The CDR3 is CASSPRTKRGKYQETQYF. CDR3 coding DNA: TGTGCCAGCAGCCCCCGGACTAAGCGGGGAAAGTACCAAGAGACCCAGTACTTC.

The chain links TRBV9 to TRBJ2-6; D call uncertain. Germline V gene lookup returns CDR1 SGDLS and CDR2 YYNGEE. V lost 4 bases and J 2 bases, leaving 10 bases between the germline ends. The CDR3 runs to 15 residues. In DNA, the CDR3 is TGTGCCAGCAGCCCCCGTGTAGCTGGGGCCAACGTCCTGACTTTC. Protein sequence: CASSPRVAGANVLTF.

This clone was detected a few times. The chain carries TRBV7-9 and TRBJ1-2; D is unresolved. The CDR3 spans 12 residues. Looked up from germline, CDR1 is SEHNR and CDR2 is FQNEAQ (reference sequence). V was cut by 3 bases and J by 6 bases, with 8 bases left in between. CDR3 residues: CASSFVAHGYTF. CDR3 bases: TGTGCCAGCAGCTTCGTGGCCCATGGCTACACCTTC.

The chain links TRBV28 to TRBJ2-5; D possibly corresponds to TRBD2 (6 bases). The CDR3 totals 13 residues. From germline, CDR1 is MDHEN and CDR2 SYDVKM. Trimming stripped 11 bases from V and 10 bases from J, with 23 bases between. CDR3 sequence reads: CASAGYEVEGQYF. In DNA, the CDR3 is TGTGCCTCGGCCGGGTACGAGGTGGAGGGCCAGTACTTC.

This clone was detected only once. J is TRBJ1-1 and V is TRBV2; D possibly corresponds to TRBD1 (5 bases). The V end was cut by 6 bases, the J end by 4 bases, with 12 bases between. The length of the CDR3 is 13 residues. The germline V gene encodes CDR1 SNHLY and CDR2 FYNNEI. The CDR3 bases are TGTGCCAGCAGGGCCGAGGGGAGCACTGAAGCTTTCTTT. Translated, it gives CASRAEGSTEAFF.

On this clone itself: This sample also contains other DNA sequences that code for the same CDR3. V usage is TRBV6-5 and J usage is TRBJ2-7; 8 bases agree with TRBD1. The CDR3 spans 13 residues. CDR1 is MNHEY and CDR2 is SVGAGI in the germline V gene. V shed 6 bases, J shed 3 bases, and the junction held 4 bases outside the gene matches. The CDR3 sequence: CASRGTGRYEQYF. CDR3 nucleotides: TGTGCCAGCAGGGGGACAGGTCGCTACGAGCAGTACTTC.

V usage is TRBV7-2 and J usage is TRBJ2-3; no firm D call. Between the trimmed V and J ends, which lost 2 bases and 2 bases, there was a span of 11 bases. The CDR3 contains 15 residues. The germline V gene has CDR1 SGHTA and CDR2 FQGNSA. For the CDR3, the DNA is TGTGCCAGCAGCTTATTCATACCTTTCACAGATACGCAGTATTTT. Translation: CASSLFIPFTDTQYF.

The chain carries TRBV11-2 and TRBJ2-7; the D gene is possibly TRBD2 (5 bases). Trimming pared 5 bases from V and 6 bases from J, leaving 17 bases between. CDR3 length: 14 residues. Germline V gene data show CDR1 as SGHAT and CDR2 as FQNNGV. The chain's CDR3 is CASSLLLRGSEQYF. CDR3 bases: TGTGCCAGCAGCCTACTACTGAGAGGGTCCGAGCAGTACTTC.